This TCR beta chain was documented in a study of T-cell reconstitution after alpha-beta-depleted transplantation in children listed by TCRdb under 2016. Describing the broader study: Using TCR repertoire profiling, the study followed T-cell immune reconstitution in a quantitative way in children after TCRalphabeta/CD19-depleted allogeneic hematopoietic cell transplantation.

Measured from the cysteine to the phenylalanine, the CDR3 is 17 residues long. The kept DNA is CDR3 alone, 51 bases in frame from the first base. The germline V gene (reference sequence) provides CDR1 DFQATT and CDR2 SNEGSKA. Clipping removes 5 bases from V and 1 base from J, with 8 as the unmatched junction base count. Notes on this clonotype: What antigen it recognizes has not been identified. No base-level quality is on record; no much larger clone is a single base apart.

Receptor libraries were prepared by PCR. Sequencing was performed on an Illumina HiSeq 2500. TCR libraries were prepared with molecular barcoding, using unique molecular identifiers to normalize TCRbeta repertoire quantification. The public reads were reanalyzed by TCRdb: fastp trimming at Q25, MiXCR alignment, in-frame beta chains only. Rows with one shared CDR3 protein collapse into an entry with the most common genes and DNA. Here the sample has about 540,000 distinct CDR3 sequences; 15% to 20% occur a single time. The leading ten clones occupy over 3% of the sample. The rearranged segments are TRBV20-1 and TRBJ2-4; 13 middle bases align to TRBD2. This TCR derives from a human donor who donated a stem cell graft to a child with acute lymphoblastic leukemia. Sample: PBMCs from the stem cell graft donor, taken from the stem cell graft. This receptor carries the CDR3 CSAPDKLAGGAKNIQYF. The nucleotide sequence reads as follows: TGCAGTGCTCCGGACAAACTAGCGGGAGGGGCCAAAAACATTCAGTACTTC.